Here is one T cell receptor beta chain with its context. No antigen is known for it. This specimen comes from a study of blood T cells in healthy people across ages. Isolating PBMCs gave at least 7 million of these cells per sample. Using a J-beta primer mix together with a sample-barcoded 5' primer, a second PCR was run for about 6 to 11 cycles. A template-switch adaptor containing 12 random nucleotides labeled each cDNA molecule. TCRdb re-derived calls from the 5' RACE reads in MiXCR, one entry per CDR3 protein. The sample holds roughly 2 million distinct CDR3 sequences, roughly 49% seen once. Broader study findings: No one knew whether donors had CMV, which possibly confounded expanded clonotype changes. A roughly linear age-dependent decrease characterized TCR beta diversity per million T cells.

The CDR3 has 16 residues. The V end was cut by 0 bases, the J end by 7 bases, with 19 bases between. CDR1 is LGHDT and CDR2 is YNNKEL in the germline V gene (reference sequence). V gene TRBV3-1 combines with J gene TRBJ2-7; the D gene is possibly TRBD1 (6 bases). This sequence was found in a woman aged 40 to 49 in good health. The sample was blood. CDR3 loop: CASSQDAGVKVNEQYF. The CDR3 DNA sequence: TGTGCCAGCAGCCAAGATGCAGGGGTTAAGGTCAATGAGCAGTACTTC.